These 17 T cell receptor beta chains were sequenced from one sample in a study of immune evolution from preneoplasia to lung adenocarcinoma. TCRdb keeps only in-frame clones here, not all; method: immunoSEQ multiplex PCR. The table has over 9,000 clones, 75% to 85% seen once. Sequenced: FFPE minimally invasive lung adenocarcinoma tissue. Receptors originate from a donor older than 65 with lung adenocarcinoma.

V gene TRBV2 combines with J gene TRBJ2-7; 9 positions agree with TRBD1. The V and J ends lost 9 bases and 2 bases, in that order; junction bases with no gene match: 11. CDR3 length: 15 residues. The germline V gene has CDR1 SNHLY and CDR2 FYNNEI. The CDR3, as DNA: TGTGCCAGACCGCTCCTCAGACAGGGGGCCTACGAGCAGTACTTC. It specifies CARPLLRQGAYEQYF. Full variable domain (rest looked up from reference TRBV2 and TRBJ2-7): EPEVTQTPSHQVTQMGQEVILRCVPISNHLYFYWYRQILGQKVEFLVSFYNNEISEKSEIFDDQFSVERPDGSNFTLKIRSTKLEDSAMYFCARPLLRQGAYEQYFGPGTRLTVT.

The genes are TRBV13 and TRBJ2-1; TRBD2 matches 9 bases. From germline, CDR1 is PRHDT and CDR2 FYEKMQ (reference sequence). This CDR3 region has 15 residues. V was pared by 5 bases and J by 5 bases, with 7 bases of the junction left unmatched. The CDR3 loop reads CASSRSSGRNNEQFF. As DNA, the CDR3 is TGTGCCAGCAGCCGGAGTAGCGGGAGAAACAATGAGCAGTTCTTC.

The CDR3 DNA sequence: TGTGCCAGCAGTGAAGGGACAGGGAGGAACTATGGCTACACCTTC. It yields the protein CASSEGTGRNYGYTF. V and J are TRBV6-1 and TRBJ1-2, with 8 bases lining up with TRBD1. CDR1 and CDR2 (germline): MNHNS, SASEGT. The V segment lost 1 base and the J segment 2 bases; nucleotides outside the gene matches: 3. The CDR3 spans 15 residues.

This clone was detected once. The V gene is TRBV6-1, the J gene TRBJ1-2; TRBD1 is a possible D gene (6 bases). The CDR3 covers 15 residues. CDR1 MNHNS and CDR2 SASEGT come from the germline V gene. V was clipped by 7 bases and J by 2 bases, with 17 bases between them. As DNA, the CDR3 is TGTGCCAGCACTGAGACAGGATGGGCGAACTATGGCTACACCTTC. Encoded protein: CASTETGWANYGYTF.

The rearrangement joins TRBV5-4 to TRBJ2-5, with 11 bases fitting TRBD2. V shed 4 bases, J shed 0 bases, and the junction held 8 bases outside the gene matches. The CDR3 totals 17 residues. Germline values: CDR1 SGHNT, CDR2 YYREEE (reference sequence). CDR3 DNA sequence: TGTGCCAGCAGCCCCGGGATAGCGGGAGGGAACCAAGAGACCCAGTACTTC. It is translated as CASSPGIAGGNQETQYF.

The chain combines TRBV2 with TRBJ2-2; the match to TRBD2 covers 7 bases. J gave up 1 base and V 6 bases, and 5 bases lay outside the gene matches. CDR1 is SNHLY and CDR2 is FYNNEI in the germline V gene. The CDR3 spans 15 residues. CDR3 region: CASRTSSLNTGELFF. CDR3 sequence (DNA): TGTGCCAGCAGGACTAGCAGCCTGAACACCGGGGAGCTGTTTTTT.

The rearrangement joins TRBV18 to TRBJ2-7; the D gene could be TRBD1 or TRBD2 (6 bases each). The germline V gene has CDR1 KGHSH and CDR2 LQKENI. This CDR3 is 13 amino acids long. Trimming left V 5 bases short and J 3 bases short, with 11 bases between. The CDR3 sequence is CASSSRGDYEQYF. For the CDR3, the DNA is TGTGCCAGCTCATCGAGGGGGGACTACGAGCAGTACTTC.

DNA of the CDR3: TGTGCCAGTAATGTTCCCGGCACAGATACGCAGTATTTT. This gives the protein CASNVPGTDTQYF. V usage is TRBV19 and J usage is TRBJ2-3; D unclear. Between the trimmed V and J ends, which lost 7 bases and 1 base, there was a span of 9 bases. CDR3 size: 13 residues. CDR1 and CDR2 (germline): LNHDA, SQIVND (reference sequence).

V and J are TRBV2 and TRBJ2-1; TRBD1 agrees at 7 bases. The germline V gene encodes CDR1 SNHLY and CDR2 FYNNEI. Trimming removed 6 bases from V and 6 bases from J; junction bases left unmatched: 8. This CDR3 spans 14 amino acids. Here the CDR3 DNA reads TGTGCCAGCAGGTACAGGGGTAATAGCAATGAGCAGTTCTTC. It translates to CASRYRGNSNEQFF.

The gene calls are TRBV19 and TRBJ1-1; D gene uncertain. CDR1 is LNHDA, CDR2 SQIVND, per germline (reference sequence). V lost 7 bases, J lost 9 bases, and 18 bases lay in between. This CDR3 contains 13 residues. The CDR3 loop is CASTPTKGEQAFF. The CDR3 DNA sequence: TGTGCCAGTACCCCGACCAAAGGTGAGCAAGCTTTCTTT.

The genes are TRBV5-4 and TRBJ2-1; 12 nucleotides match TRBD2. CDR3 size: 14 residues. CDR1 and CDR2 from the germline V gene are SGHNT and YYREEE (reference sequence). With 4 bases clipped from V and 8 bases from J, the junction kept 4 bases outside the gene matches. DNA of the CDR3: TGTGCCAGCAGCCCTAGCGGGAGGGTTGATGAGCAGTTCTTC. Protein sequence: CASSPSGRVDEQFF.

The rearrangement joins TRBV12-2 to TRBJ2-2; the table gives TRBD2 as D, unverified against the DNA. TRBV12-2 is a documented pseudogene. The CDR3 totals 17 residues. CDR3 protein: CASRLARTSGKAGELFF. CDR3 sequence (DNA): TGTGCAAGTCGCTTAGCGCGAACTAGCGGGAAAGCCGGGGAGCTGTTTTTT.

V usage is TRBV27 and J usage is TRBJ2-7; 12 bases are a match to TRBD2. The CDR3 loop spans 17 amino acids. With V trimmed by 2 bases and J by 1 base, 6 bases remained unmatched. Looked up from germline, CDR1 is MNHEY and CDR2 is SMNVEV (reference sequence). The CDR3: CASSLGGTSGSSYEQYF. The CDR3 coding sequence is TGTGCCAGCAGTTTAGGTGGGACTAGCGGGTCATCCTACGAGCAGTACTTC.

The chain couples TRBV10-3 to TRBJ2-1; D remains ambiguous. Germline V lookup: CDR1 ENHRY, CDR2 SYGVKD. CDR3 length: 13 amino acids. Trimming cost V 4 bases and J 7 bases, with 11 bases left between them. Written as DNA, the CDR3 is TGTGCCATCAGTGGGGCAAATCGAAATGAGCAGTTCTTC. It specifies CAISGANRNEQFF.

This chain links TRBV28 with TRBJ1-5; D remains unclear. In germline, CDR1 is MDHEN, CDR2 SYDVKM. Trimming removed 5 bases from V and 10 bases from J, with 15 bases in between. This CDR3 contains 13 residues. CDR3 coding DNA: TGTGCCAGCAGTCCCCGGGCTTTATCCCCCCAGCATTTT. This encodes CASSPRALSPQHF.

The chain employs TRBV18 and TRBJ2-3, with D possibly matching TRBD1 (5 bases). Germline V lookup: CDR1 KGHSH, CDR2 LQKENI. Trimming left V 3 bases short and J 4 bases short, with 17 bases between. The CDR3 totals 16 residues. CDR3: CASSPEERRGADTQYF. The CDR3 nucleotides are TGTGCCAGCTCACCCGAGGAGCGAAGGGGTGCAGATACGCAGTATTTT.

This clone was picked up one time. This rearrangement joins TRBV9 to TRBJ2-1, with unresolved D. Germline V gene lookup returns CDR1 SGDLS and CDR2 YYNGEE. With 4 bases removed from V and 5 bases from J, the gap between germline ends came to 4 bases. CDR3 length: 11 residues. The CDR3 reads CASSLNNEQFF. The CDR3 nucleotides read TGTGCCAGCAGCCTCAACAATGAGCAGTTCTTC.